This T cell receptor beta chain is from a study of blood T cell repertoires in COVID-19. On the study more broadly: Collection of acute and convalescent COVID-19 samples took place in the United States, Italy and Spain. Sources were T cells, B-cell-depleted T cells, or PBMCs; the material itself was cDNA or gDNA.

Under the authors' procedure: Estimation of nucleated cell counts relied on the amplification of reference gene primers. TCRdb keeps only in-frame clones here, not all; method: immunoSEQ multiplex PCR. V and J calls plus clone size are reproduced from that table; the DNA served to infer D and trimming. Here the sample spans 140,000 to 150,000 clones, roughly nine tenths being singletons. Input material: peripheral blood. This sequence originates from a human donor in a cohort sampled during active COVID-19.

CDR3 amino acids: CASSQDSIRKDTDTQYF. The DNA for the CDR3 is TGCGCCAGCAGCCAAGATAGTATCCGTAAAGACACAGATACGCAGTATTTT. The V and J genes are TRBV4-1 and TRBJ2-3; D gene unclear. The CDR3 loop spans 17 amino acids. Germline CDR1 is MGHRA and CDR2 is YSYEKL. Trimming stripped 0 bases from V and 2 bases from J, with 15 bases between.